These 23 T cell receptor beta chains originate from one sample sequenced in a study of PD-1 blockade in classical Hodgkin lymphoma. Method: immunoSEQ multiplex PCR; TCRdb's copy keeps in-frame clones and lacks some. The sample lists 50,000 to 75,000 clones; 88% were seen once. All patients experienced relapse after autologous stem cell transplantation, and brentuximab vedotin exposure was variable. Sequencing used peripheral blood mononuclear cells (PBMCs), obtained before the second cycle of nivolumab. These receptors were obtained from a human donor with classical Hodgkin lymphoma.

The genes are TRBV9 and TRBJ2-3, with no clear D. This CDR3 is built from 12 residues. V was pared by 2 bases and J by 5 bases, with 6 bases between. Germline V gene sequence: CDR1 SGDLS, CDR2 YYNGEE. CDR3 residues: CASSVGKDTQYF. CDR3 coding DNA: TGTGCCAGCAGCGTTGGAAAAGATACGCAGTATTTT. Variable domain in full (rest from reference TRBV9 and TRBJ2-3): DSGVTQTPKHLITATGQRVTLRCSPRSGDLSVYWYQQSLDQGLQFLIQYYNGEERAKGNILERFSAQQFPDLHSELNLSSLELGDSALYFCASSVGKDTQYFGPGTRLTVL.

V is TRBV18 and J is TRBJ2-3; D is unresolved. V was cut by 4 bases and J by 0 bases, with 5 bases left in between. Germline CDR1 is KGHSH and CDR2 is LQKENI. The CDR3 loop spans 13 amino acids. The CDR3 region has the DNA TGTGCCAGCTCACAAGATAGCACAGATACGCAGTATTTT. This gives the protein CASSQDSTDTQYF.

CDR3 in amino acids: CASTDPQTLTQYF. As DNA, the CDR3 is TGTGCCAGCACCGACCCGCAAACCCTTACGCAGTATTTT. V gene TRBV6-6 combines with J gene TRBJ2-3; D is uncertain. This CDR3 is 13 amino acids long. The V end was cut by 7 bases, the J end by 8 bases, with 16 bases between. Germline-derived CDR1 and CDR2 are MNHNY and SVGAGI (reference sequence).

This clone was seen once. The chain recombines TRBV5-4 with TRBJ2-4; maybe TRBD2 (5 bases). Trimming cost V 4 bases and J 9 bases, with 20 bases left between them. This CDR3 comprises 15 residues. Per the germline V gene, CDR1 is SGHNT and CDR2 is YYREEE (reference sequence). CDR3 loop: CASSPQVGYGSIQYF. The CDR3 DNA follows: TGTGCCAGCAGCCCCCAGGTGGGTTATGGGAGCATTCAGTACTTC. The complete variable domain, with remaining parts taken from reference TRBV5-4 and TRBJ2-4, reads ETGVTQSPTHLIKTRGQQVTLRCSSQSGHNTVSWYQQALGQGPQFIFQYYREEENGRGNFPPRFSGLQFPNYSSELNVNALELDDSALYLCASSPQVGYGSIQYFGAGTRLSVL.

The chain joins TRBV6-6 to TRBJ2-1, with D unresolved. Germline V gives CDR1 MNHNY, CDR2 SVGAGI (reference sequence). There are 12 residues in the CDR3. V gave up 2 bases and J gave up 8 bases, with 7 bases separating them. The CDR3 spells CASSYQTHEQFF. The CDR3, as DNA: TGTGCCAGCAGTTACCAGACGCATGAGCAGTTCTTC.

The rearrangement joins TRBV28 to TRBJ2-4; D uncertain. The CDR3 sequence is 17 residues long. Trimming took off 5 bases at V and 0 bases at J, with 17 bases between the two ends. CDR1 is MDHEN, CDR2 SYDVKM, per germline. The CDR3 loop reads CASSLYGWSLAKNIQYF. The CDR3 DNA reads as TGTGCCAGCAGTCTATACGGGTGGTCCCTAGCCAAAAACATTCAGTACTTC.

The CDR3 loop is CASMGRGEDYGYTF. The CDR3 nucleotides are TGTGCCAGCATGGGCAGGGGGGAGGACTATGGCTACACCTTC. V and J are TRBV6-6 and TRBJ1-2; TRBD1 agrees at 7 bases. The V gene's germline CDR1 is MNHNY and CDR2 SVGAGI (reference sequence). The V segment lost 7 bases and the J segment 3 bases; nucleotides outside the gene matches: 8. CDR3 length: 14 amino acids.

V usage is TRBV5-1 and J usage is TRBJ2-7, with D possibly being TRBD1 or TRBD2 (5 bases each). V was pared by 2 bases and J by 4 bases, with 10 bases between. The CDR3 sequence is 13 residues long. Germline-derived CDR1 and CDR2 are SGHRS and YFSETQ. The CDR3: CASSFAGTYEQYF. CDR3 DNA sequence: TGCGCCAGCAGCTTTGCAGGGACGTACGAGCAGTACTTC.

V and J are TRBV6-1 and TRBJ1-2, with D possibly TRBD1 on 5 matching bases. Trimming took 5 bases from V and 3 from J, leaving 13 bases between them. The CDR3 is made up of 14 amino acids. Germline V gene sequence: CDR1 MNHNS, CDR2 SASEGT. For the CDR3, the DNA is TGTGCCAGCAGTCCCTTAGGGACGCACTATGGCTACACCTTC. It specifies CASSPLGTHYGYTF.

The V gene is TRBV2, the J gene TRBJ2-7, with 11 bases identical to TRBD2. CDR1 SNHLY and CDR2 FYNNEI come from the germline V gene. The CDR3 extends over 13 amino acids. The junction had 3 bases not matched to a gene; V was cut back by 8 bases and J by 3 bases. CDR3 residues: CASGLAGGYEQYF. The CDR3 bases are TGTGCCAGCGGTCTAGCGGGGGGCTACGAGCAGTACTTC.

V gene TRBV10-3 combines with J gene TRBJ1-2; 8 nucleotides line up with TRBD1. The germline V gene encodes CDR1 ENHRY and CDR2 SYGVKD. This CDR3 spans 14 amino acids. V trimming: 3 bases; J trimming: 5 bases; junction bases outside the gene matches: 5. CDR3 nucleotide sequence: TGTGCCATCAGTGAACAGGGGGGAGGGTATGGCTACACCTTC. Translated: CAISEQGGGYGYTF.

J is TRBJ1-2 and V is TRBV19; perhaps TRBD1 as D (5 bases). Between the trimmed V and J ends, which lost 3 bases and 4 bases, there was a span of 9 bases. CDR1 and CDR2 from the germline V gene are LNHDA and SQIVND (reference sequence). The CDR3 is 13 amino acids. For the CDR3, the DNA is TGTGCCAGTAGTATCTCGGGGACCTATGGCTACACCTTC. Its translation is CASSISGTYGYTF.

This chain connects TRBV27 to TRBJ2-7; D unclear. Trimming removed 8 bases at V and 1 base at J, with 12 bases between. In germline, CDR1 is MNHEY, CDR2 SMNVEV (reference sequence). CDR3 length equals 13 residues. The CDR3 DNA reads as TGTGCCAGCCGATCAGCTAATTCCTACGAGCAGTACTTC. It is translated as CASRSANSYEQYF.

J is TRBJ2-5 and V is TRBV11-2, with D maybe TRBD2 (5 bases). Trimming stripped 2 bases from V and 2 bases from J, with 12 bases between. This CDR3 has 15 residues. Germline V gene sequence: CDR1 SGHAT, CDR2 FQNNGV. This CDR3 reads CASSLPLRRQETQYF. CDR3 coding DNA: TGTGCCAGCAGCTTACCCCTAAGGAGGCAAGAGACCCAGTACTTC.

The rearrangement joins TRBV5-1 to TRBJ2-5, with 8 bases that match TRBD2. The CDR3 is 14 residues long. In germline, CDR1 is SGHRS, CDR2 YFSETQ. V lost 0 bases, J lost 5 bases, and 3 bases stayed unmatched. The CDR3: CASSLVREGETQYF. Written as DNA, the CDR3 is TGCGCCAGCAGCTTGGTCCGGGAGGGGGAGACCCAGTACTTC.

The V and J genes are TRBV6-1 and TRBJ2-1; D gene unclear. Germline values: CDR1 MNHNS, CDR2 SASEGT. The CDR3 covers 15 residues. Trimming cost V 6 bases and J 0 bases, with 12 bases left between them. In nucleotides, the CDR3 is TGTGCCAGCAGCGACCAGCGTAGCTCCTACAATGAGCAGTTCTTC. Encoded protein: CASSDQRSSYNEQFF.

The chain couples TRBV29-1 to TRBJ1-2; no definite D call. The germline V and J ends were trimmed by 3 bases and 4 bases, with 15 bases remaining between them. CDR1 is SQVTM and CDR2 is ANQGSEA in the germline V gene. The CDR3 is 14 amino acids. CDR3 nucleotides: TGCAGCGTTGATCGGCAGCCTACGATCTATGGCTACACCTTC. It specifies CSVDRQPTIYGYTF.

This chain links TRBV27 with TRBJ2-7; 8 nucleotides match TRBD1. The V gene end was trimmed by 4 bases and the J gene end by 0 bases; junction bases not matched to a gene: 8. The CDR3 has 16 residues. Germline V gene data show CDR1 as MNHEY and CDR2 as SMNVEV (reference sequence). Here the CDR3 DNA reads TGTGCCAGCAGTTATATCGGGGGACAGGACTCCTACGAGCAGTACTTC. It yields the protein CASSYIGGQDSYEQYF.

This chain connects TRBV4-1 to TRBJ1-1; D might be TRBD1 (6 bases). The CDR3 is made up of 15 amino acids. From germline, CDR1 is MGHRA and CDR2 YSYEKL. The germline V and J ends were trimmed by 3 bases and 2 bases, with 13 bases remaining between them. The CDR3 sequence: CASSQPRRGNTEAFF. The CDR3 nucleotides are TGCGCCAGCAGCCAGCCACGCAGGGGAAACACTGAAGCTTTCTTT.

The chain couples TRBV5-1 to TRBJ1-1; a weak D match, TRBD1 (6 bases). In germline, CDR1 is SGHRS, CDR2 YFSETQ. The CDR3 runs to 15 residues. V was trimmed by 1 base and J by 1 base, leaving 11 bases between them. The CDR3 protein is CASSLRQGKNTEAFF. CDR3 DNA: TGCGCCAGCAGCTTGAGGCAGGGGAAGAACACTGAAGCTTTCTTT.

The chain uses TRBV4-1 and TRBJ2-3; 13 bases are shared with TRBD2. There are 15 residues in the CDR3. V trimming: 2 bases; J trimming: 8 bases; junction bases outside the gene matches: 4. Looked up from germline, CDR1 is MGHRA and CDR2 is YSYEKL. CDR3 residues: CASSQTSGGAGTQYF. The DNA for the CDR3 is TGCGCCAGCAGCCAAACTAGCGGGGGGGCCGGTACGCAGTATTTT.

The rearrangement links TRBV18 to TRBJ2-2, with D maybe TRBD2 (5 bases). The V and J ends lost 3 bases and 2 bases respectively, with 13 bases between them. The germline V gene encodes CDR1 KGHSH and CDR2 LQKENI. This CDR3 contains 16 residues. The CDR3 spells CASSPLLAGNTGELFF. CDR3 bases: TGTGCCAGCTCACCTCTTCTGGCGGGTAACACCGGGGAGCTGTTTTTT. Full variable domain (remainder filled in from reference TRBV18 and TRBJ2-2): NAGVMQNPRHLVRRRGQEARLRCSPMKGHSHVYWYRQLPEEGLKFMVYLQKENIIDESGMPKERFSAEFPKEGPSILRIQQVVRGDSAAYFCASSPLLAGNTGELFFGEGSRLTVL.

This chain joins TRBV5-1 and TRBJ2-1; TRBD1 matches at 7 bases. The trim removed 2 bases at V and 10 bases at J, leaving 15 bases unmatched. CDR3 length equals 16 residues. Per the germline V gene, CDR1 is SGHRS and CDR2 is YFSETQ. CDR3 protein: CASSFETGVSSGEQFF. In DNA, the CDR3 is TGCGCCAGCAGCTTCGAAACAGGGGTGTCATCAGGCGAGCAGTTCTTC.